The TCR beta chain described here comes from a study of beta chain features in type 1 diabetes. Trimming cost V 6 bases and J 1 base, with 9 bases left between them. This CDR3 is 12 amino acids long. The V gene's germline CDR1 is SQVTM and CDR2 ANQGSEA. Sequencing targeted expressed TCRB transcripts, as all isolated RNA had been reverse transcribed. Repertoires were generated with immunoSEQ multiplex PCR, while TCRdb's copy carries only in-frame clones and drops some. The sample includes 200,000 to 250,000 clones, under 13% of them seen just once. Details on this clone: Other nucleotide sequences in the sample specify the same CDR3.

This receptor was obtained from a man between 18 and 29 years old in good health. The sample comprised central memory CD4+ T cells from blood. This rearrangement joins TRBV29-1 to TRBJ2-5; tentative D call: TRBD1 (6 bases). The DNA of the CDR3 is TGCAGCGTCAGGGGCCCCCAAGAGACCCAGTACTTC. Translated, it gives CSVRGPQETQYF. Drawing the rest from reference TRBV29-1 and TRBJ2-5, the complete variable domain is SAVISQKPSRDICQRGTSLTIQCQVDSQVTMMFWYRQQPGQSLTLIATANQGSEATYESGFVIDKFPISRPNLTFSTLTVSNMSPEDSSIYLCSVRGPQETQYFGPGTRLLVL.